This paragraph covers one T cell receptor beta chain sequence. These data belong to a study of blood T cell repertoires in COVID-19. Study as a whole: From the United States, Italy and Spain came samples of acute and convalescent COVID-19. PBMCs, B-cell-depleted T cells, or T cells were the source of the cDNA or gDNA that made up the material.

CDR1 and CDR2 (germline): SEHNR, FQNEAQ (reference sequence). The germline V and J ends were trimmed by 1 base and 7 bases, with 17 bases remaining between them. The CDR3 sequence is 17 residues long. Per the original methods: Amplifying reference gene primers gave estimates of nucleated cell counts. The protocol was immunoSEQ multiplex PCR, while the TCRdb copy is restricted to in-frame clones and leaves out a portion. V and J calls and clone size are as listed in that table; D and trimming were resolved from the DNA. The repertoire holds about 490,000 clones, with 80% to 90% as singletons. The V call is TRBV7-9, the J call TRBJ1-6, with D unresolved. The sample taken for sequencing was peripheral blood. This clonotype originated in a human donor in a cohort sampled during active COVID-19. The CDR3: CASSLGALSAGNSPLHF. CDR3 nucleotide sequence: TGTGCCAGCAGCTTAGGGGCTCTTTCTGCGGGGAATTCACCCCTCCACTTT.